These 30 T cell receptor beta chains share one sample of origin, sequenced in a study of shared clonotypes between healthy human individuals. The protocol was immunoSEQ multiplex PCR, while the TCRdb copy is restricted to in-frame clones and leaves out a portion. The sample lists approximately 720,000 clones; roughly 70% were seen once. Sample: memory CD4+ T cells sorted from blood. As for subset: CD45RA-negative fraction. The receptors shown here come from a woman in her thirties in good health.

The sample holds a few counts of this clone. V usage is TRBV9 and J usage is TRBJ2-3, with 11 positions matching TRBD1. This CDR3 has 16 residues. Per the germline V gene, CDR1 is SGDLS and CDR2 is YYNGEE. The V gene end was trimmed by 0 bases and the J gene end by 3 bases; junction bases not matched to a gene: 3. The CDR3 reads CASSVVWDRGTDTQYF. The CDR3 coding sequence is TGTGCCAGCAGCGTAGTTTGGGACAGGGGGACAGATACGCAGTATTTT.

CDR3 nucleotide sequence: TGTGCCAGCAGTAGTGGTCAAGAGACCCAGTACTTC. This codes for CASSSGQETQYF. The chain is built from TRBV2 and TRBJ2-5; D gene unclear. Germline V gives CDR1 SNHLY, CDR2 FYNNEI. This CDR3 is built from 12 residues. Between the trimmed V and J ends, which lost 5 bases and 2 bases, there was a span of 6 bases.

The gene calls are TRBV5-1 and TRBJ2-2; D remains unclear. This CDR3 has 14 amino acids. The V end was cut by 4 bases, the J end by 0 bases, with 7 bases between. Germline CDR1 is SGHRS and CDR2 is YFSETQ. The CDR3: CASSDGANTGELFF. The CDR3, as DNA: TGCGCCAGCAGCGATGGGGCGAACACCGGGGAGCTGTTTTTT.

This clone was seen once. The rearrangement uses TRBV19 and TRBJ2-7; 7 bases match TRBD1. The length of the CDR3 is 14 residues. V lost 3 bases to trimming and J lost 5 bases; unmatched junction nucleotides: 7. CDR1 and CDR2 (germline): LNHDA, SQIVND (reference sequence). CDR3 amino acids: CASSIRQGVNEQYF. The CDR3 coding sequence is TGTGCCAGTAGTATCCGACAGGGAGTCAACGAGCAGTACTTC. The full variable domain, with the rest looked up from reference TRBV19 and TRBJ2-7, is DGGITQSPKYLFRKEGQNVTLSCEQNLNHDAMYWYRQDPGQGLRLIYYSQIVNDFQKGDIAEGYSVSREKKESFPLTVTSAQKNPTAFYLCASSIRQGVNEQYFGPGTRLTVT.

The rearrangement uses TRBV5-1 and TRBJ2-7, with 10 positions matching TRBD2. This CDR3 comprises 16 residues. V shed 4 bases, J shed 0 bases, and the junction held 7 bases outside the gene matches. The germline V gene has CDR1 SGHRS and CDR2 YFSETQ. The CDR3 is CASSPDSGRSSYEQYF. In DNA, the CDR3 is TGCGCCAGCAGCCCTGATAGCGGGAGGAGCTCCTACGAGCAGTACTTC.

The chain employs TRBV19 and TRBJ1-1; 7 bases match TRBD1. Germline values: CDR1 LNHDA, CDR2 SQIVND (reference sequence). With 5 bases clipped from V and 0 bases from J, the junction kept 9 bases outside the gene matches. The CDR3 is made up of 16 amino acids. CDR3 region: CASSANRGWVNTEAFF. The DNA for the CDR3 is TGTGCCAGTAGTGCTAACAGGGGTTGGGTGAACACTGAAGCTTTCTTT.

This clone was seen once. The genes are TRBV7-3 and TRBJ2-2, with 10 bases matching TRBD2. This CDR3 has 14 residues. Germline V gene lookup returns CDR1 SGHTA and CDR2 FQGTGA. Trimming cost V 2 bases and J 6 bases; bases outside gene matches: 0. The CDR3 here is CASSLGLAAGELFF. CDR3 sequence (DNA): TGTGCCAGCAGCTTAGGACTAGCGGCCGGGGAGCTGTTTTTT.

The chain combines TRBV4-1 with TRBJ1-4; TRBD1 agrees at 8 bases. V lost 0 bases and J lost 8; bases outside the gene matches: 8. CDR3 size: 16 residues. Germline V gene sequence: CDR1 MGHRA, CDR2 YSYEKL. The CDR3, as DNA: TGCGCCAGCAGCCAAGAACCGCAGGGGGCGGGGGAAAAACTGTTTTTT. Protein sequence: CASSQEPQGAGEKLFF.

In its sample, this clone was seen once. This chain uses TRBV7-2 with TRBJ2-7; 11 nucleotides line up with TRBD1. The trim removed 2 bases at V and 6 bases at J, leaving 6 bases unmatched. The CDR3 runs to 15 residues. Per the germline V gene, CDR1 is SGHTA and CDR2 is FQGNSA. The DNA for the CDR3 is TGTGCCAGCAGCTTAATAGGACAGGGGGCTGGCGAGCAGTACTTC. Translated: CASSLIGQGAGEQYF.

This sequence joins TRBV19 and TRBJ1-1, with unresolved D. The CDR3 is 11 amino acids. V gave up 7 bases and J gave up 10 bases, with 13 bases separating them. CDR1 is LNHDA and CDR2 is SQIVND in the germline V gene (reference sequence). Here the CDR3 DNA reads TGTGCCAGTATCCCTCCCCCCCCAGCTTTCTTT. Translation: CASIPPPPAFF.

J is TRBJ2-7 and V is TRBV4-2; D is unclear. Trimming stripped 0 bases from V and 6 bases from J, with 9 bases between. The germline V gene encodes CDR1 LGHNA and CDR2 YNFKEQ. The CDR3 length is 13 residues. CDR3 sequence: CASSQESRSEQYF. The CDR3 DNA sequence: TGTGCCAGCAGCCAAGAATCGCGATCCGAGCAGTACTTC.

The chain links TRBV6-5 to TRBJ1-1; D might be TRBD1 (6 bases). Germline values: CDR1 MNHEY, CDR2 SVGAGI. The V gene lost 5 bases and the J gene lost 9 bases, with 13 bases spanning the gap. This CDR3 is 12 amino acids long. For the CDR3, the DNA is TGTGCCAGCAGTGGCAGGGGTAAGAAAGCTTTCTTT. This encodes CASSGRGKKAFF.

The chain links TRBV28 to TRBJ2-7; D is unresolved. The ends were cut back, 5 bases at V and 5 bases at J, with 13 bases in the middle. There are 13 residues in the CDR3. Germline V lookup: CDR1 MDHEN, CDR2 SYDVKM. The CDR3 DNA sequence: TGTGCCAGCAGTCCCGGTGTGGAGCACGAGCAGTACTTC. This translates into CASSPGVEHEQYF.

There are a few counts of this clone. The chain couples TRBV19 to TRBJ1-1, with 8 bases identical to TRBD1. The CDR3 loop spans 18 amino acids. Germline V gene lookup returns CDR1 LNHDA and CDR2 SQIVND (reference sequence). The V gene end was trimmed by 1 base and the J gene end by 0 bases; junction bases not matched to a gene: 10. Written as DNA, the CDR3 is TGTGCCAGTAGTATAGTTTTCCGACAGGGGAGGGTGAACACTGAAGCTTTCTTT. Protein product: CASSIVFRQGRVNTEAFF.

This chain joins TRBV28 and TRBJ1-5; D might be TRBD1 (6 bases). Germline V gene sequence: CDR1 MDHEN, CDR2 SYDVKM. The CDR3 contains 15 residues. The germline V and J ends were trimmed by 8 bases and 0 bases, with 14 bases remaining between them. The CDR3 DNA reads TGTGCCAGCCTTAATAGGGGGGGTAGCAATCAGCCCCAGCATTTT. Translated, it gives CASLNRGGSNQPQHF.

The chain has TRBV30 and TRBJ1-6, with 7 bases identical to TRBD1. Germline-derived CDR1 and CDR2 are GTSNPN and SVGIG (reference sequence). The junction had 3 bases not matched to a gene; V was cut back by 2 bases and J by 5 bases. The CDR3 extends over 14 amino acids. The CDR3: CAWSRDSNNSPLHF. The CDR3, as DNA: TGTGCCTGGAGTCGGGACAGCAATAATTCACCCCTCCACTTT. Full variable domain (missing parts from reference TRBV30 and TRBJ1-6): SQTIHQWPATLVQPVGSPLSLECTVEGTSNPNLYWYRQAAGRGLQLLFYSVGIGQISSEVPQNLSASRPQDRQFILSSKKLLLSDSGFYLCAWSRDSNNSPLHFGNGTRLTVT.

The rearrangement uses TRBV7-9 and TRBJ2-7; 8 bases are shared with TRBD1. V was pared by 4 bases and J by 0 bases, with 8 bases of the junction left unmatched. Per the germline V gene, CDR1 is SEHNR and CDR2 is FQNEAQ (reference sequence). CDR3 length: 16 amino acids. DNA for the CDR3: TGTGCCAGCAGCTACGACCGTGGGACAGGCTCCTACGAGCAGTACTTC. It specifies CASSYDRGTGSYEQYF.

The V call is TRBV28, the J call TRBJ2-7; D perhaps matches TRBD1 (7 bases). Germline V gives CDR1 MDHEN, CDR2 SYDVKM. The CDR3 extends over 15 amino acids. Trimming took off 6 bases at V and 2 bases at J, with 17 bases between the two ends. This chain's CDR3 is CASRRTTGETYEQYF. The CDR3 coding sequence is TGTGCCAGCAGGAGGACTACAGGGGAGACCTACGAGCAGTACTTC.

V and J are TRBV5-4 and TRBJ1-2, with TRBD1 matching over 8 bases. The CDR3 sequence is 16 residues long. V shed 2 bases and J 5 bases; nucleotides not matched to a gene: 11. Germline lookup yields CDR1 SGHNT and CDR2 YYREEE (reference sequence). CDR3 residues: CASSLERGQGVYGYTF. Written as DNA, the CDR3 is TGTGCCAGCAGCTTAGAAAGAGGACAGGGAGTGTATGGCTACACCTTC.

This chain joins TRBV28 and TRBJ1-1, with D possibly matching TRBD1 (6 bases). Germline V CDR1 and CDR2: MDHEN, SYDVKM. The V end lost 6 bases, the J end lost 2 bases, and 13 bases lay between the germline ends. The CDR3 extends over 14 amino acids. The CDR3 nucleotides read TGTGCCAGCAGAGGGACACTTGCTAACACTGAAGCTTTCTTT. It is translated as CASRGTLANTEAFF.

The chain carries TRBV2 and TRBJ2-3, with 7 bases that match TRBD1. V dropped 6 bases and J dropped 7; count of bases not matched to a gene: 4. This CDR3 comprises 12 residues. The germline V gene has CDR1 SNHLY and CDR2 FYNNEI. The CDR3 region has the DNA TGTGCCAGCAGGAAGGGGGCAAATACGCAGTATTTT. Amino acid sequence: CASRKGANTQYF.

The CDR3 nucleotides are TGTGCCAGCAGCCCCCCGGGACAGGGAATGAGTAATTCACCCCTCCACTTT. This gives the protein CASSPPGQGMSNSPLHF. The V call is TRBV9, the J call TRBJ1-6; 9 bases match TRBD1. V dropped 4 bases and J dropped 6; count of bases not matched to a gene: 11. CDR1 is SGDLS, CDR2 YYNGEE, per germline. The CDR3 totals 17 residues.

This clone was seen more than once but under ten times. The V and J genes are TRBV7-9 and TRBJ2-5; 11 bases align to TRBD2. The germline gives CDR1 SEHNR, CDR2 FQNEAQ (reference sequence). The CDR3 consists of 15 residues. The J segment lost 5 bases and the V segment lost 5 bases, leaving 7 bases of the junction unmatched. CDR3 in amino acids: CASSTGLAGRETQYF. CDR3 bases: TGTGCCAGCAGCACAGGACTAGCGGGTCGGGAGACCCAGTACTTC.

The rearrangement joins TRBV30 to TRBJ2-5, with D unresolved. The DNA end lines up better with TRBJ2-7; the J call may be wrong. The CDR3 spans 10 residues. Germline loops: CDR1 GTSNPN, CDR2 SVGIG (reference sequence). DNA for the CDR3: TGTGCCTGGAGTGGGGGCGAGCAGTACTTC. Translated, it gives CAWSGGEQYF.

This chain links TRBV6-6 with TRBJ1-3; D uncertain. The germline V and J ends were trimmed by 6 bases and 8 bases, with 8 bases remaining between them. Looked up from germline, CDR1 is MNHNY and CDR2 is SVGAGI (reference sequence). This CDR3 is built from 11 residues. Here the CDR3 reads CASSRSHTIYF. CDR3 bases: TGTGCCAGCAGCCGGTCCCACACCATATATTTT.

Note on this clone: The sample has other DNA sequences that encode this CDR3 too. The CDR3 DNA reads TGTGCCAGCAGTGGTCGGCGCACAGATACGCAGTATTTT. This codes for CASSGRRTDTQYF. The chain has TRBV6-1 and TRBJ2-3; D remains ambiguous. From germline, CDR1 is MNHNS and CDR2 SASEGT. This CDR3 comprises 13 residues. Trimming stripped 4 bases from V and 1 base from J, with 6 bases between.

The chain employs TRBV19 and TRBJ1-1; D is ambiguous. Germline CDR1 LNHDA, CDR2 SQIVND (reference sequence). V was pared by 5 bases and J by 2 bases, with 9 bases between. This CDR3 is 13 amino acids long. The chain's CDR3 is CASSVNRNTEAFF. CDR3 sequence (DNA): TGTGCCAGTAGTGTAAACAGAAACACTGAAGCTTTCTTT.

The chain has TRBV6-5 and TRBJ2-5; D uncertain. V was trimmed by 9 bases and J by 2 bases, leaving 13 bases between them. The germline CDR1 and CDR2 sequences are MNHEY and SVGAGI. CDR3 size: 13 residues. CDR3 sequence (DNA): TGTGCCAGTCGTAGGAGTAGGCAAGAGACCCAGTACTTC. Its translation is CASRRSRQETQYF.

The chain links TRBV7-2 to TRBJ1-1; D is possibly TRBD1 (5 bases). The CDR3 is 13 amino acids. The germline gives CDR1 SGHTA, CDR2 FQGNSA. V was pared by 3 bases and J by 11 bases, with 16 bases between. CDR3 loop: CASSLGPRELAFF. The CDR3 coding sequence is TGTGCCAGCAGCTTGGGACCCAGGGAATTGGCTTTCTTT.

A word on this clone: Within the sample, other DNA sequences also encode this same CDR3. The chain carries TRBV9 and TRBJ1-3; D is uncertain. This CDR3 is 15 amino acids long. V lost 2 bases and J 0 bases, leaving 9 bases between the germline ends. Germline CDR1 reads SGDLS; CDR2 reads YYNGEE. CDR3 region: CASSVGPSSGNTIYF. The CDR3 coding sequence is TGTGCCAGCAGCGTCGGACCGAGCTCTGGAAACACCATATATTTT.